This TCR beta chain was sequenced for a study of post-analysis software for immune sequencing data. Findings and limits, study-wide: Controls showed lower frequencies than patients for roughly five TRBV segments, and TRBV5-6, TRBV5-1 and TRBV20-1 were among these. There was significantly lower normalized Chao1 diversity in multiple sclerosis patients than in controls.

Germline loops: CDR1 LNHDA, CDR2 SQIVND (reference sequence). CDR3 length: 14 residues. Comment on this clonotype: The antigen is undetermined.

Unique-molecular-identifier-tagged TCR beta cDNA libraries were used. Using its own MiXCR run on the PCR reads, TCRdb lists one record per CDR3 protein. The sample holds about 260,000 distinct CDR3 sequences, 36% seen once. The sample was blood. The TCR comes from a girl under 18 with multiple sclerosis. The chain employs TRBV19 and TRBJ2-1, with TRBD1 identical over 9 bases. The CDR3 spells CGSTHGTGLGEQFF. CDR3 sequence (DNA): TGTGGGAGTACCCACGGGACAGGGTTGGGTGAGCAGTTCTTC.